Below, one T cell receptor (beta chain) is given with its context. Only a few counts were recorded for this clonotype. The specificity of this receptor is unknown. A much larger clonotype is one base distant, so this may be a read error. This CDR3 is missing its conserved last phenylalanine or tryptophan, likely due to a read error. These data belong to a study of regulatory T cells in long-lasting Graves disease (dated by TCRdb to the early 2020s). The study in broad terms: Antithyroid drugs had been taken for less than 3 months by newly diagnosed Graves' disease patients. This study used TCR sequencing and RNA sequencing of peripheral blood to compare persistent Graves' disease patients against newly diagnosed Graves' disease patients. The study took place in China and was registered as a clinical trial. A total of around 33 samples underwent TCR sequencing, from about 13 patients with persistent Graves' disease and roughly 20 patients with newly diagnosed Graves' disease. General conclusions and limits of the study: Only peripheral blood was studied, because thyroid tissue, the primary lesion, was inaccessible. As a limitation, the authors acknowledged that the small sample size may reduce accuracy. Compared with newly diagnosed patients, patients with persistent Graves' disease had lower TCR Shannon entropy and fewer highly expanded clones, which suggests clonal expansion. Preferential use of TRBV28, TRBJ1-2 and TRBJ2-5 was observed in persistent disease, whereas TRBV20-1 and TRBJ2-1 were favored in newly diagnosed disease. Sequencing and analysis were restricted to the TCR beta chain. A larger number of public clonotypes was shared among persistent patients (around 2,700) than among newly diagnosed patients (approximately 1,000).

The library was prepared using multiplex PCR. The data were produced on an Illumina HiSeq 4000. TCR beta libraries were built with iRepertoire HTBI primers and Arm-PCR amplification of CDR3 regions. Before sequencing, the PCR products went through gel purification. On the authors' methods: Gene usage analysis of CDR3 amino acid clonotypes used the approximately 56 TRBV and more than 13 TRBJ segments found across samples. COPE and FqMerger were used to merge the filtered high-quality paired reads into contigs. BLAST was used to align contigs to IMGT TRBV, TRBD and TRBJ reference genes, with CDR3 defined following IMGT. Clonotypes above 0.1% frequency were classified as highly expanded clones. Shannon entropy was used to measure repertoire diversity, and the Gini coefficient was used to measure V-J evenness. A clonotype was considered public if more than one individual shared it. The public reads were run again by TCRdb, first through fastp at Q25 and then through MiXCR, and only productive beta chains were kept. Each entry is one CDR3 protein sequence, shown with its most common DNA and genes. The V and J calls here are based on TCRdb, not the publication. The sample yields around 450,000 distinct CDR3 sequences; around 15% were counted once. 9% to 15% of the sample rests with the top ten.

Taken with the paper, the label for time point translates to: newly diagnosed GD, antithyroid drugs for less than 3 months. For both TCR sequencing and RNA sequencing, RNA was extracted from PBMCs in TRIzol. The diagnosis of Graves' disease was made according to American Thyroid Association guidelines. Recruitment of patients was carried out at an endocrinology department in Xi'an, China. Each patient gave about 8.1 milliliters of peripheral blood, collected in an EDTA anticoagulant tube. Ficoll Paque Plus density gradient separation was used to isolate PBMCs, and no further T cell sorting was performed. RNA quality was checked with an Agilent 2100 Bioanalyzer and agarose gel, and concentration with a NanoDrop 2000. In the germline V gene (reference sequence), CDR1 corresponds to DFQATT and CDR2 to SNEGSKA. Here V drops 0 bases and J drops 5 bases, and the junction holds 5 bases not matched to any gene. The CDR3 comprises 15 residues, both ends counted. CDR3 DNA is the only sequence kept; it has 45 bases, read in frame from the first base.

These data are also associated with another study on T cells in Graves' hyperthyroidism and ophthalmopathy. The second study's authors report: Stable Graves' hyperthyroidism was defined as the absence of progression to ophthalmopathy over 18 months of follow-up. Hyperthyroidism patients were newly diagnosed, with disease duration under 2 months, and aged 18 to 65 years. Any patient with an uncontrolled infection, another autoimmune disease, pregnancy or lactation was excluded. Diagnoses relied on clinical symptoms, serum thyroxine and TRAb, thyroid ultrasound and orbital computed tomography. The first round of RT-PCR for the TCR CDR3 was performed with the HTBI primer set and the Qiagen OneStep RT-PCR kit. Blood samples also contained most of the expanded thyroid clonotypes (frequency above 0.001), which suggests that blood repertoires may reflect thyroid immune responses. Ophthalmopathy was separated from stable hyperthyroidism by a 13 V-J signature model, with over 85% sensitivity and about 81% specificity obtained in cross-validation and 80%/75% obtained in testing. During validation, the model predicted progression to ophthalmopathy a median of about 6.3 months ahead of onset, with roughly 65% sensitivity and 72% to 80% specificity. To identify distinguishing TCR V-J signatures, a discovery cohort of 90 to 100 patients was used, comprising 40 to 45 with Graves' ophthalmopathy and some 60 with stable Graves' hyperthyroidism. Prospective prediction of ophthalmopathy was tested in an independent validation cohort consisting of some 18 hyperthyroidism patients and around 16 patients who later progressed to ophthalmopathy. The roughly 100 discovery patients were randomly split 7:3 into training and test sets. The study also compared thyroid tissue and blood T-cell repertoires from about six Graves' hyperthyroidism patients. After blood sampling, hyperthyroidism patients were treated with methimazole at a starting dose of 30 mg daily, and ophthalmopathy patients were treated with high-dose intravenous methylprednisolone. The libraries were constructed in a second round of multiplex PCR and then size-selected and purified. Libraries were sequenced paired-end with 100 bp reads on an Illumina HiSeq2000. SOAPnuke was used to process the raw data, removing reads that contained adapters or uncalled bases, had a mean Phred below 15, or lacked an exact match to the constant primer or identifier. High-quality paired reads were merged using COPE v1.2.5, and each unique nucleotide sequence was defined as a clonotype. MiTCR v1.1 was used to align the clonotypes against IMGT TRBV, TRBD and TRBJ reference segments. The analysis was restricted to V-J combinations with a frequency above 0.0001, which together covered about 99% of the repertoires. A TCS score was defined as the ratio of F50 (clonal expansion) to E x V (chaos), with BLOSUM62-based TCRdist applied between CDR3 peptides within each V-J. Welch's t-statistics and random forest reduced 514 V-J features to under 15, which were used in a naive Bayes classifier (R e1071). No statistical method was used to set the sample size in advance, and investigators knew the group allocation. TCR Vbeta CDR3 sequencing of 120 to 150 peripheral blood samples (under 45 ophthalmopathy, about 75 hyperthyroidism and roughly 17 progressor patients) is reported in the paper.

The sample was peripheral blood mononuclear cells (PBMCs), taken at new diagnosis, from a patient treated with antithyroid drugs. This chain joins TRBV20-1 to TRBJ2-7; 12 junctional bases match TRBD1. This TCR came from a man aged 35 to 55 with Graves disease. Donor details come from another sample of the same person, matched by shared clones. The DNA reads TGCAGTGCTAGAGATCAGGGACAGGGGGCCCACGAGCAGTACCTC. It specifies CSARDQGQGAHEQYL.